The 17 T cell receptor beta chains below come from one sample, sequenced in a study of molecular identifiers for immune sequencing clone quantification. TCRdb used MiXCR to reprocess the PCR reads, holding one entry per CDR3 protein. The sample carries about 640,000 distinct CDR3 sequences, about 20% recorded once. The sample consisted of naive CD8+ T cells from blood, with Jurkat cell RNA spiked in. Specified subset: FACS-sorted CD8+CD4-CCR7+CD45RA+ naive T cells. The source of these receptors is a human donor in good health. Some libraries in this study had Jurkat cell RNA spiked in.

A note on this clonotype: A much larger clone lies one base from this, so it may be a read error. In nucleotides, the CDR3 is TGTGCCGGCAGTCCCGGGGTCGGAGACTATGGCTACACCTTC. Protein product: CAGSPGVGDYGYTF. The rearrangement links TRBV12-3 or TRBV12-4 to TRBJ1-2, with D unclear. There are 14 residues in the CDR3.

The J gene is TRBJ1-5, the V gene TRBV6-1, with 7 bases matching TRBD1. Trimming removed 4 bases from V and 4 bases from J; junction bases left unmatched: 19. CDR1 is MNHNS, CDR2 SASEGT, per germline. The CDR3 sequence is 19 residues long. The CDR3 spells CASSGGGGGYGAVNQPQHF. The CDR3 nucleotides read TGTGCCAGCAGTGGAGGGGGAGGGGGCTACGGGGCCGTAAATCAGCCCCAGCATTTT.

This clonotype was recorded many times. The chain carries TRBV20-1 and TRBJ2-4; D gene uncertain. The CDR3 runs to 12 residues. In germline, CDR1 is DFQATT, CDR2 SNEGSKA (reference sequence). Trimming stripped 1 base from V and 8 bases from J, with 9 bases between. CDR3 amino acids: CSARGAGDIQYF. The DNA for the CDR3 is TGCAGTGCTAGAGGGGCCGGAGACATTCAGTACTTC.

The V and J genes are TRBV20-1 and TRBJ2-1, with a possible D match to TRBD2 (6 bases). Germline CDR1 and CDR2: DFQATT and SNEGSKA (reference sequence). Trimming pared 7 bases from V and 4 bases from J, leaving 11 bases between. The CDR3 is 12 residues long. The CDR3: CSVIADYNEQFF. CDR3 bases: TGCAGTGTTATAGCGGATTACAATGAGCAGTTCTTC.

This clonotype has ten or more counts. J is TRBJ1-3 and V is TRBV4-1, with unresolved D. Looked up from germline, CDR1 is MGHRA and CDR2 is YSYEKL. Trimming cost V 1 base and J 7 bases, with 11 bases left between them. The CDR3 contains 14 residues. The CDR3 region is CASSQGRFLNTIYF. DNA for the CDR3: TGCGCCAGCAGCCAAGGCAGGTTTTTGAACACCATATATTTT.

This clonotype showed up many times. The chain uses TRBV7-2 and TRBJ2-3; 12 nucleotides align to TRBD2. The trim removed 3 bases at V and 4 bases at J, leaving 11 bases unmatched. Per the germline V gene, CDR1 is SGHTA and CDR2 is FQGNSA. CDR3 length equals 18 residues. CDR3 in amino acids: CASSLYVLAGGPPDTQYF. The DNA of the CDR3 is TGTGCCAGCAGCTTGTACGTCCTAGCGGGAGGGCCCCCAGATACGCAGTATTTT.

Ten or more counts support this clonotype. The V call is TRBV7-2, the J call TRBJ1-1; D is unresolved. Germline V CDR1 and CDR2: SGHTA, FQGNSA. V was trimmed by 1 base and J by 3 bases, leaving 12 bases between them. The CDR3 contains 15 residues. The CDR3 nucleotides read TGTGCCAGCAGCTTAGAGTCCAGGCTGTACACTGAAGCTTTCTTT. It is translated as CASSLESRLYTEAFF.

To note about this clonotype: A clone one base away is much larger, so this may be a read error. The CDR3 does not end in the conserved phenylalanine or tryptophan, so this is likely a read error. The CDR3 DNA is TGCGCCAGCACCCTCTCCAGCGGGGGGTACAATGAGCAGTTCTGC. Protein product: CASTLSSGGYNEQFC. V is TRBV5-1 and J is TRBJ2-1, with 9 bases lining up with TRBD2. The CDR3 has 15 amino acids. The J segment lost 4 bases and the V segment lost 6 bases, leaving 8 bases of the junction unmatched. Germline V gene data show CDR1 as SGHRS and CDR2 as YFSETQ.

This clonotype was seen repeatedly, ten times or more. CDR3 region: CASSYSGTERSYEQYF. CDR3 coding DNA: TGTGCCAGCAGTTACTCCGGGACAGAAAGGAGCTACGAGCAGTACTTC. The chain uses TRBV6-5 and TRBJ2-7; 7 bases fit TRBD1. CDR3 length: 16 residues. V was clipped by 0 bases and J by 3 bases; unmatched bases: 8. Germline V CDR1 and CDR2: MNHEY, SVGAGI.

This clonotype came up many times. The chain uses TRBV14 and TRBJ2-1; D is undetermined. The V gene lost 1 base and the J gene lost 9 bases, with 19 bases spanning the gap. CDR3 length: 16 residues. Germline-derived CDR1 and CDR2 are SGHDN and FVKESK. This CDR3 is CASSQGPGPNIGEQFF. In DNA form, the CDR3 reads TGTGCCAGCAGCCAAGGGCCAGGTCCAAATATCGGTGAGCAGTTCTTC.

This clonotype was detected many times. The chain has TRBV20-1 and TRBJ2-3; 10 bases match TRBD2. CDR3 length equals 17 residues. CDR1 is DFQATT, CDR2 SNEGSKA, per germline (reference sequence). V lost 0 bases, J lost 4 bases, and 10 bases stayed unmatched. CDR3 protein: CSARDGTSAIVADTQYF. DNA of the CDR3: TGCAGTGCTAGAGATGGGACTAGCGCGATCGTGGCAGATACGCAGTATTTT.

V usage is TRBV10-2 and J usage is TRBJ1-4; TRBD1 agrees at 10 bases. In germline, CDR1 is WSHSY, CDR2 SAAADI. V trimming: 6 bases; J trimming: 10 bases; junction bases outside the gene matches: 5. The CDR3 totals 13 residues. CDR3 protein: CASSQTGGGKLFF. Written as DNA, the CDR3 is TGCGCCAGCAGCCAGACAGGGGGCGGAAAACTGTTTTTT.

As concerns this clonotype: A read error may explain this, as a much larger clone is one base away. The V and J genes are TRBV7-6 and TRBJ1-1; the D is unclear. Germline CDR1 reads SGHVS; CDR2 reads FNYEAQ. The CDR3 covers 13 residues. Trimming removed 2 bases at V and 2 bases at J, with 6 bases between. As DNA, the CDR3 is TGTGCCAGCAGCTTAAGTAACAACACTGAAGCTTTCTTT. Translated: CASSLSNNTEAFF.

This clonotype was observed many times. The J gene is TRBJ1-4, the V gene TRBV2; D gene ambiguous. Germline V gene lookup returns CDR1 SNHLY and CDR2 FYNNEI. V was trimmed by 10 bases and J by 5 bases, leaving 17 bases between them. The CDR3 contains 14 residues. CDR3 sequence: CATSKGNLNEKLFF. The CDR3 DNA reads TGTGCCACCTCGAAAGGGAATTTAAATGAAAAACTGTTTTTT.

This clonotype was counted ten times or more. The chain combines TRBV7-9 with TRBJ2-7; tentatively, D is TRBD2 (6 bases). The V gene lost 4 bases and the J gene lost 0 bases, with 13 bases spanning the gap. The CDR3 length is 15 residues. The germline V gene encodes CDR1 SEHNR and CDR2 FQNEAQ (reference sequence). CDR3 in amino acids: CASSSEDGSSYEQYF. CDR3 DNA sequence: TGTGCCAGCAGCTCGGAAGACGGGAGCTCCTACGAGCAGTACTTC.

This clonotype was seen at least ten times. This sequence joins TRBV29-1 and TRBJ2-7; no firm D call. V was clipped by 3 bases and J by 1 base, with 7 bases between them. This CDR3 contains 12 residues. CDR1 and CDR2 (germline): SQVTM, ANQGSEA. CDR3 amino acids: CSVDGPSYEQYF. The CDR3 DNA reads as TGCAGCGTTGACGGGCCGTCCTACGAGCAGTACTTC.

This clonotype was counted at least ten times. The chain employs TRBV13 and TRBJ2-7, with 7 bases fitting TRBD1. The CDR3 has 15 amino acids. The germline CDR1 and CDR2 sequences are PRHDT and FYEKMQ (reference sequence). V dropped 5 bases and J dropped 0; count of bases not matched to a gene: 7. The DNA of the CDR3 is TGTGCCAGCAGCGTTGGACAGGTACACTCCTACGAGCAGTACTTC. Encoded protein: CASSVGQVHSYEQYF.